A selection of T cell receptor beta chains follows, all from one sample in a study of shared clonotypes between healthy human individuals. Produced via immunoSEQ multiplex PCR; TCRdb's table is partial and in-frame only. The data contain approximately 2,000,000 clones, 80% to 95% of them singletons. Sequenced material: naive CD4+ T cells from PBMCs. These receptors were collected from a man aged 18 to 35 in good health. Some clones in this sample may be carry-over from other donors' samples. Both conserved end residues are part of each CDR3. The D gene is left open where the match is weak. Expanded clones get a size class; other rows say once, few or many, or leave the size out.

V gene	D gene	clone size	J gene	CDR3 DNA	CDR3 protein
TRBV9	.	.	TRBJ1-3	TGTGCCAGCAGCGTAGGCCCGGCAGCAGGGGTAGGAAACACCATATATTTT	CASSVGPAAGVGNTIYF
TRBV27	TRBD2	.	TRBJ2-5	TGTGCCAGCAGCAAAGCGGGATGGTATGAGACCCAGTACTTC	CASSKAGWYETQYF
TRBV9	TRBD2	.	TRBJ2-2	TGTGCCAGCAGCGTAGGGGTAGCGGGAAACACCGGGGAGCTGTTTTTT	CASSVGVAGNTGELFF
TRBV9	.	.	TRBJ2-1	TGTGCCAGCAGCCCCCGGAACCCCACCTACAATGAGCAGTTCTTC	CASSPRNPTYNEQFF
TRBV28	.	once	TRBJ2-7	TGTGCCAGCATTGGTGGGCCAGGGGCCTACGAGCAGTACTTC	CASIGGPGAYEQYF
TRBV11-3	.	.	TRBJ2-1	TGTGCCAGCAGCCGTGGCTCCTACAATGAGCAGTTCTTC	CASSRGSYNEQFF
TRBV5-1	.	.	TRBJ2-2	TGCGCCAGCAGCTTGGAAAGGGCCACCGGGGAGCTGTTTTTT	CASSLERATGELFF
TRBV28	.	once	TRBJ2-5	TGTGCCAGCAGTTTAGCGGGCGTACAAGAGACCCAGTACTTC	CASSLAGVQETQYF
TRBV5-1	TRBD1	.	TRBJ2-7	TGCGCCAGCAGCACGGGACAGGGACGGGGCGAGCAGTACTTC	CASSTGQGRGEQYF
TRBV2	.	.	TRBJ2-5	TGTGCCAGCGGGCCGGGGTTTCGGGAGACCCAGTACTTC	CASGPGFRETQYF
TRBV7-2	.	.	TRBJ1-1	TGTGCCAGCAGCCGATCCCTCCTCGACATGGCTTTCTTT	CASSRSLLDMAFF
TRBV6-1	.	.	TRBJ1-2	TGTGCCAGCAGTGAAGGGACAGATTACTATGGCTACACCTTC	CASSEGTDYYGYTF
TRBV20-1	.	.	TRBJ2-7	TGCAGTGCTACCCCCCGTCCCGAGCAGTACTTC	CSATPRPEQYF
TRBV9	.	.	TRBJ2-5	TGTGCCAGCAGCCCAGGACGGTACCAAGAGACCCAGTACTTC	CASSPGRYQETQYF
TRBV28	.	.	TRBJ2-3	TGTGCCAGCAGTGTAAACGGGGCCCAATACACAGATACGCAGTATTTT	CASSVNGAQYTDTQYF
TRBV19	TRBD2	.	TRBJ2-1	TGTGCCAGTAGTGAAATCCTAGCGGGGAACAATGAGCAGTTCTTC	CASSEILAGNNEQFF
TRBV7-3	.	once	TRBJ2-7	TGTGCCAGCAGCCTTGGGGCCGGACTACAATACGAGCAGTACTTC	CASSLGAGLQYEQYF
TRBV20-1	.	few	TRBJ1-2	TGCAGTGCACGAGCCGGCTATGGCTACACCTTC	CSARAGYGYTF
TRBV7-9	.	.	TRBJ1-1	TGTGCCAGCAGCTTAGTGGGGCTTGGGGGCACTGAAGCTTTCTTT	CASSLVGLGGTEAFF
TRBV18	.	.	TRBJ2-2	TGTGCCAGCTCACCAATCGCAGCGAACACCGGGGAGCTGTTTTTT	CASSPIAANTGELFF
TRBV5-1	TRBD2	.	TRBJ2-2	TGCGCCAGCAGCTTTAGCGGGAGAGGCACCGGGGAGCTGTTTTTT	CASSFSGRGTGELFF
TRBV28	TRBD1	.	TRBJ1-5	TGTGCCAGCAGTTCGACAGGGGCGGGCAATCAGCCCCAGCATTTT	CASSSTGAGNQPQHF